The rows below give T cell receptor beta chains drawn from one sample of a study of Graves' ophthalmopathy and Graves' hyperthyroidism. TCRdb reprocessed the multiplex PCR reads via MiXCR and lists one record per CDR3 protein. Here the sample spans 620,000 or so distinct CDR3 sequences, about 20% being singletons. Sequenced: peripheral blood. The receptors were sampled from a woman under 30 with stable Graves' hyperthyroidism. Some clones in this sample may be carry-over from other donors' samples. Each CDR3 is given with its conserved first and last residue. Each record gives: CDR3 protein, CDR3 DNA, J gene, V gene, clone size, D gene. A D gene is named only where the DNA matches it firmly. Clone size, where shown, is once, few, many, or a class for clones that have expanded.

CASRLSRQAFSGNTIYF TGTGCCAGCAGACTATCGCGACAGGCTTTCTCTGGAAACACCATATATTTT TRBJ1-3 TRBV12-3/TRBV12-4 many NA
CASSLTAFLGGYTF TGTGCCAGCAGCTTAACGGCGTTTTTGGGAGGCTACACCTTC TRBJ1-2 TRBV13 many NA
CASSLVGKGSQNIQYF TGTGCCAGCAGTTTGGTCGGGAAAGGGTCGCAAAACATTCAGTACTTC TRBJ2-4 TRBV28 many NA
CASSYRAGAGVERQPQHF TGTGCCAGCAGTTACCGTGCCGGGGCTGGAGTGGAGCGACAGCCCCAGCATTTT TRBJ1-5 TRBV6-2/TRBV6-3 many NA
CSARDLGGPGQGARWSYEQYF TGCAGTGCTAGAGATCTAGGAGGTCCGGGACAGGGGGCGCGCTGGTCCTACGAGCAGTACTTC TRBJ2-7 TRBV20-1 few TRBD1
CASSQDTGGGSNQPQHF TGCGCCAGCAGCCAAGATACCGGGGGGGGGAGCAATCAGCCCCAGCATTTT TRBJ1-5 TRBV4-1 many NA
CASRTSWQGGSSNYGYTF TGTGCCAGCCGAACCTCGTGGCAGGGGGGTTCGTCTAACTATGGCTACACCTTC TRBJ1-2 TRBV27 many TRBD1
CATSGEQGHEQYF TGTGCCACCAGTGGGGAACAGGGCCACGAGCAGTACTTC TRBJ2-7 TRBV24-1 NA NA
CASSSQQTGRKGGYTF TGTGCCAGCAGTTCCCAACAGACAGGGCGCAAGGGTGGCTACACCTTC TRBJ1-2 TRBV12-3/TRBV12-4 many TRBD1
CATEIGQGETQYF TGTGCCACCGAGATTGGGCAAGGGGAGACCCAGTACTTC TRBJ2-5 TRBV28 many NA
CASSPAGQGPYEQYF TGTGCCAGCAGCCCGGCGGGACAGGGGCCCTACGAGCAGTACTTC TRBJ2-7 TRBV7-3 many TRBD1
CASSLGAGFSSPLHF TGTGCCAGCAGCTTAGGGGCAGGATTCTCTTCACCCCTCCACTTT TRBJ1-6 TRBV7-2 NA NA
CASSQGAYAGAFF TGTGCCAGCAGCCAAGGTGCCTACGCAGGAGCTTTCTTT TRBJ1-1 TRBV6-2/TRBV6-3 many NA
CASRPWDREAFF TGTGCCAGCAGACCATGGGACAGAGAAGCTTTCTTT TRBJ1-1 TRBV12-3/TRBV12-4 many TRBD1
CASSFDRTLIDEQYF TGCGCCAGCAGCTTTGACAGAACCCTTATCGACGAGCAGTACTTC TRBJ2-7 TRBV5-1 NA NA
CASSSGERLMNTEAFF TGTGCCAGCAGTAGCGGGGAGAGGCTCATGAACACTGAAGCTTTCTTT TRBJ1-1 TRBV6-1 few NA
CASSQKTYGYTF TGTGCCAGCAGCCAAAAGACCTATGGCTACACCTTC TRBJ1-2 TRBV7-2 NA NA
CATSGKPGTQNTEAFF TGTGCCACCAGCGGCAAGCCCGGGACACAGAACACTGAAGCTTTCTTT TRBJ1-1 TRBV15 many NA
CASSLYTEQYF TGTGCCAGCAGCCTATACACCGAGCAGTACTTC TRBJ2-7 TRBV14 many NA
CASSPPGTASYGYTF TGTGCCAGCAGTCCGCCGGGAACTGCATCTTATGGCTACACCTTC TRBJ1-2 TRBV6-2/TRBV6-3 many NA
CASSHSTEAFF TGTGCCAGCAGCCATTCAACTGAAGCTTTCTTT TRBJ1-1 TRBV14 NA NA
CASSLSEGINYGYTF TGCGCCAGCAGCTTGTCAGAGGGGATTAACTATGGCTACACCTTC TRBJ1-2 TRBV5-1 many NA
CSARRGWEPQHF TGCAGTGCTAGGAGGGGCTGGGAGCCCCAGCATTTT TRBJ1-5 TRBV20-1 many NA
CASSYSRQAHPPGELFF TGTGCCAGCAGTTACTCGAGACAGGCCCACCCGCCCGGGGAGCTGTTTTTT TRBJ2-2 TRBV6-5 many NA
CASSPTGGEETQYF TGTGCCAGCTCACCTACAGGGGGCGAAGAGACCCAGTACTTC TRBJ2-5 TRBV18 few TRBD1
CASSGTVLVETQYF TGTGCCAGCAGTGGGACGGTGTTGGTGGAGACCCAGTACTTC TRBJ2-5 TRBV25-1 NA NA
CASSLVVGKETQYF TGTGCCAGCAGTTTAGTGGTGGGTAAAGAGACCCAGTACTTC TRBJ2-5 TRBV12-3/TRBV12-4 many NA
CASSEWTASTTNYGYTF TGTGCCAGTAGCGAATGGACAGCCTCCACTACTAACTATGGCTACACCTTC TRBJ1-2 TRBV19 many NA
CASSTALGEAFF TGTGCCAGTAGTACCGCACTCGGAGAGGCTTTCTTT TRBJ1-1 TRBV19 many NA
CASSLTTVGYTF TGTGCCAGCAGTTTGACAACGGTAGGCTACACCTTC TRBJ1-2 TRBV12-3/TRBV12-4 many NA
CASRNRVLDGYTF TGTGCCAGCAGGAACAGGGTCTTGGATGGCTACACCTTC TRBJ1-2 TRBV12-3/TRBV12-4 many NA
CASSVHDSNQPQHF TGTGCCAGCAGCGTTCATGACAGCAATCAGCCCCAGCATTTT TRBJ1-5 TRBV9 many NA
CASSVEGAREGTEAFF TGTGCCAGCAGCGTGGAGGGGGCAAGAGAAGGTACTGAAGCTTTCTTT TRBJ1-1 TRBV9 NA TRBD1
CASSSKQLAKNIQYF TGTGCCAGCAGCAGTAAACAGTTAGCCAAAAACATTCAGTACTTC TRBJ2-4 TRBV27 NA NA
CASGFRGNYEQYF TGTGCCAGTGGGTTCAGGGGAAACTACGAGCAGTACTTC TRBJ2-7 TRBV28 few NA
CASSPVEETQYF TGTGCCAGCAGTCCCGTAGAGGAGACCCAGTACTTC TRBJ2-5 TRBV6-2/TRBV6-3 many NA
CAEGQGANSPLHF TGTGCCGAAGGACAGGGGGCGAATTCACCCCTCCACTTT TRBJ1-6 TRBV30 many TRBD1
CASSSPPGLAGDYEQYF TGTGCCAGCAGTTCACCTCCTGGACTAGCGGGGGACTACGAGCAGTACTTC TRBJ2-7 TRBV28 NA TRBD2
CASNRGQGRNEQYF TGCGCCAGCAATAGGGGACAGGGAAGGAACGAGCAGTACTTC TRBJ2-7 TRBV5-1 few TRBD1
CASSLERRTSGDQETQYF TGTGCCAGCAGCTTAGAAAGAAGGACTAGCGGGGACCAAGAGACCCAGTACTTC TRBJ2-5 TRBV7-8 many TRBD2
CASSPLDGQLGYTF TGTGCCAGCAGCCCTCTGGACGGACAATTAGGCTACACCTTC TRBJ1-2 TRBV14 NA NA